This T cell receptor (beta chain) stems from a study of cytomegalovirus exposure and HLA in healthy donors. Study conclusions and caveats: CMV antigen specificity was confirmed in vitro for a few CMV-associated chains. Presence/absence analyses took donor sequencing depth as roughly uniform.

The CDR3 sequence is 12 residues long. V lost 5 bases and J 6 bases, leaving 8 bases between the germline ends. CDR1 is SGHTA and CDR2 is FQGNSA in the germline V gene. Comment on this clone: The antigen is undetermined.

The PCR contained 60 Vbeta and 13 Jbeta primers. Using immunoSEQ multiplex PCR, the repertoire was profiled, and TCRdb retains in-frame clones only, with some absent. The table includes more than 95,000 clones, under 85% detected once. The chain combines TRBV7-2 with TRBJ1-5, with D possibly matching TRBD1 (5 bases). This clonotype was obtained from a woman between 45 and 65 years old in good health and CMV-seropositive. The source material was PBMCs. The CDR3 is CASSDRGQPQHF. CDR3 DNA sequence: TGTGCCAGCAGCGATAGGGGTCAGCCCCAGCATTTT.